The clone carrying this T cell receptor beta chain was detected ten times or more. Described time point: before trial treatment. Low-dose radiotherapy and low-dose cyclophosphamide, together with aspirin, ipilimumab and nivolumab, were given to donors. These data come from a study of low-dose radiotherapy and immunotherapy resistance in tumors. Overall study context: For Cohort 1, fractions of 0.5 Gy were given every 2 weeks, reaching 6.5 Gy overall. Patients were given intravenous nivolumab 240 mg every two weeks plus ipilimumab 1 mg/kg every six weeks.

This CDR3 has 15 residues. Germline CDR1 is SGHRS and CDR2 is YFSETQ. V shed 0 bases and J 3 bases; nucleotides not matched to a gene: 3. Priming of first-strand cDNA relied on TRAV- and TRBV-specific primers (covering alpha and beta chains). TCRs were put through roughly 20 PCR cycles of amplification with Phusion. A constant-region primer and the V-primer adapter served as the primer pair. TCRdb reprocessed the reads via MiXCR and lists one record per CDR3 protein. The data show fewer than 90,000 distinct CDR3 sequences, under 20% seen once. The sequencing here drew on PBMCs, taken before treatment. This chain links TRBV5-1 with TRBJ1-5; TRBD1 matches 7 bases. The receptor comes from a male donor with prostate cancer. This CDR3 is CASSLAGTDNQPQHF. CDR3 in DNA: TGCGCCAGCAGCTTGGCCGGGACAGACAATCAGCCCCAGCATTTT. The whole variable domain, filled in from reference TRBV5-1 and TRBJ1-5, reads KAGVTQTPRYLIKTRGQQVTLSCSPISGHRSVSWYQQTPGQGLQFLFEYFSETQRNKGNFPGRFSGRQFSNSRSEMNVSTLELGDSALYLCASSLAGTDNQPQHFGDGTRLSIL.